The 10 T cell receptor beta chains in this list originate from one sample, sequenced in a study of T cells after yellow fever vaccination. MiXCR, applied by TCRdb to the 5' RACE reads, yields one record per CDR3 protein. The sample has some 260,000 distinct CDR3 sequences, around 5.2% seen once; the top ten hold 2.5% to 4%. The specimen was CD4+ T cells sorted from PBMCs, collected on the day of the yellow fever booster vaccination. The source of these receptors is a man aged 18 to 30 who received the YFV17D yellow fever vaccine.

The rearrangement links TRBV27 to TRBJ1-1, with D perhaps matching TRBD1 (6 bases). The CDR3 has 16 amino acids. Deletions cut 10 bases from V and 0 bases from J, with 21 bases between. The germline CDR1 and CDR2 sequences are MNHEY and SMNVEV (reference sequence). CDR3 amino acids: CATSARNGDMNTEAFF. CDR3 in DNA: TGTGCCACCTCTGCCCGGAATGGGGACATGAACACTGAAGCTTTCTTT.

CDR3 in DNA: TGCAGCGTTGAAGGGGGGGACGGGACCAAAAACATTCAGTACTTC. It translates to CSVEGGDGTKNIQYF. The chain couples TRBV29-1 to TRBJ2-4; tentatively, D is TRBD2 (6 bases). Germline V gene lookup returns CDR1 SQVTM and CDR2 ANQGSEA. This CDR3 is built from 15 residues. The V end lost 1 base, the J end lost 2 bases, and 12 bases lay between the germline ends.

In its sample, this clonotype was seen many times. This chain joins TRBV7-9 and TRBJ2-4; TRBD2 might be the D (6 bases). Per the germline V gene, CDR1 is SEHNR and CDR2 is FQNEAQ (reference sequence). CDR3 length equals 13 residues. V gave up 1 base and J gave up 6 bases, with 7 bases separating them. DNA of the CDR3: TGTGCCAGCAGCTTAGGAGCGGGAAACATTCAGTACTTC. The encoded protein is CASSLGAGNIQYF.

Ten or more counts support this clonotype. The rearrangement uses TRBV20-1 and TRBJ2-7; D remains unclear. The CDR3 contains 15 residues. Trimming took off 4 bases at V and 0 bases at J, with 16 bases between the two ends. Per germline, CDR1 DFQATT and CDR2 SNEGSKA (reference sequence). The chain's CDR3 is CSATRGALSSYEQYF. In DNA, the CDR3 is TGCAGTGCTACCCGTGGTGCTTTAAGCTCCTACGAGCAGTACTTC.

This clonotype has just a few counts. V gene TRBV6-5 combines with J gene TRBJ2-4, with TRBD1 as a possible D gene (6 bases). The CDR3 runs 13 residues. The germline CDR1 and CDR2 sequences are MNHEY and SVGAGI. With 5 bases removed from V and 10 bases from J, the gap between germline ends came to 15 bases. This chain's CDR3 is CASSTTQGRIQYF. The CDR3 DNA sequence: TGTGCCAGCAGTACGACACAGGGACGGATTCAGTACTTC.

Many counts were recorded for this clonotype. The V and J genes are TRBV28 and TRBJ1-5; possible D gene TRBD1, 6 bases. The germline gives CDR1 MDHEN, CDR2 SYDVKM. This CDR3 is built from 14 residues. V was clipped by 4 bases and J by 6 bases, with 13 bases between them. CDR3 amino acids: CASSSPGAGQPQHF. The CDR3 region has the DNA TGTGCCAGCAGTTCCCCGGGGGCGGGTCAGCCCCAGCATTTT.

Notes on this clonotype: A much larger clone differs from this one at a single base, so this may be a read error. This rearrangement joins TRBV27 to TRBJ1-5; perhaps TRBD1 as D (5 bases). The ends were cut back, 8 bases at V and 7 bases at J, with 15 bases in the middle. This CDR3 contains 13 residues. Germline V gives CDR1 MNHEY, CDR2 SMNVEV (reference sequence). The DNA for the CDR3 is TGTGCCAGCGGTTCTCAGGGATCCCAGCCCCAGCATTTT. Translation gives CASGSQGSQPQHF.

At least ten counts were recorded for this clonotype. The chain carries TRBV6-2 or TRBV6-3 and TRBJ2-1; 8 bases map to TRBD2. V gave up 2 bases and J gave up 6 bases; unmatched junction bases: 9. Germline V gene data show CDR1 as MNHEY and CDR2 as SVGEGT. The CDR3 has 16 amino acids. DNA for the CDR3: TGTGCCAGCAGTTACCGGGGGCTCGGGGGGGCCAATGAGCAGTTCTTC. It specifies CASSYRGLGGANEQFF.

This clonotype was counted between two and nine times. J is TRBJ2-3 and V is TRBV2, with 12 bases fitting TRBD2. Germline lookup yields CDR1 SNHLY and CDR2 FYNNEI. Trimming removed 6 bases from V and 6 bases from J; junction bases left unmatched: 4. The CDR3 length is 14 residues. The CDR3 reads CASSRTSGEDTQYF. The CDR3 DNA is TGTGCCAGCAGCCGGACTAGCGGGGAGGATACGCAGTATTTT. Filled out from reference TRBV2 and TRBJ2-3, the complete variable domain reads EPEVTQTPSHQVTQMGQEVILRCVPISNHLYFYWYRQILGQKVEFLVSFYNNEISEKSEIFDDQFSVERPDGSNFTLKIRSTKLEDSAMYFCASSRTSGEDTQYFGPGTRLTVL.

This clonotype was detected a few times. V usage is TRBV9 and J usage is TRBJ1-1; no clear D gene. The CDR3 sequence is 12 residues long. Germline V CDR1 and CDR2: SGDLS, YYNGEE. V gave up 4 bases and J gave up 3 bases, with 7 bases separating them. Written as DNA, the CDR3 is TGTGCCAGCAGCTCAGGAGACACTGAAGCTTTCTTT. The encoded protein is CASSSGDTEAFF.